The 6 T cell receptor beta chains given below trace back to one sample, sequenced in a study of CD8 T cells in ankylosing spondylitis (TCRdb year 2017). Summary of the overall study and its limitations: A TCR beta motif made up of fewer than 10 highly homologous amino acid variants appeared to be characteristic of blood from ankylosing spondylitis patients.

Library creation used 5' RACE. Sequencing relied on an Illumina HiSeq 2500. TCRdb trimmed the raw reads at Q25, called clones with MiXCR and kept productive beta chains. Identical CDR3 protein sequences are pooled into one entry, listed with their most common genes and DNA. The sample includes a few hundred thousand distinct CDR3 sequences, with 20% to 25% observed a single time. The top ten constitute about 16% of the sample. Their antigen targets remain unknown. The sample was blood, either unsorted or a sorted T cell fraction (not recorded which). These receptors all come from a male donor with ankylosing spondylitis.

The chain has TRBV4-2 and TRBJ2-5; TRBD2 matches 9 bases. Germline CDR1 is LGHNA and CDR2 is YNFKEQ. The CDR3 has 16 residues. V shed 5 bases, J shed 3 bases, and the junction held 10 bases outside the gene matches. CDR3 in DNA: TGTGCCAGCAGCACAATGAAAATAGCGGGAGAAGAGACCCAGTACTTC. It specifies CASSTMKIAGEETQYF.

The V and J genes are TRBV5-1 and TRBJ1-2; D is uncertain. The length of the CDR3 is 15 residues. Trimming took 4 bases from V and 1 from J, leaving 14 bases between them. CDR1 and CDR2 (germline): SGHRS, YFSETQ. The CDR3 spells CASSVGLENNYGYTF. DNA of the CDR3: TGCGCCAGCAGCGTCGGCTTAGAGAATAACTATGGCTACACCTTC.

This rearrangement joins TRBV5-1 to TRBJ1-2; D gene ambiguous. Trimming cost V 4 bases and J 6 bases, with 10 bases left between them. Germline lookup yields CDR1 SGHRS and CDR2 YFSETQ. The CDR3 extends over 12 amino acids. The CDR3 loop is CASSVGGDGYTF. The CDR3 DNA sequence: TGCGCCAGCAGCGTAGGTGGGGATGGCTACACCTTC.

This clonotype showed up just a few times. The gene calls are TRBV7-9 and TRBJ2-2; 7 bases map to TRBD2. The germline gives CDR1 SEHNR, CDR2 FQNEAQ (reference sequence). V dropped 3 bases and J dropped 1; count of bases not matched to a gene: 5. The CDR3 loop spans 16 amino acids. The CDR3 nucleotides are TGTGCCAGCAGCTTGTACCCTAGCGGGAACACCGGGGAGCTGTTTTTT. This translates into CASSLYPSGNTGELFF.

Many counts were recorded for this clonotype. The genes are TRBV7-8 and TRBJ2-6; TRBD1 might be the D (6 bases). This CDR3 is 15 amino acids long. Deletions cut 5 bases from V and 3 bases from J, with 11 bases between. Germline V gene sequence: CDR1 SGHVS, CDR2 FQNEAQ. CDR3 region: CASSEGGFGANVLTF. The CDR3 coding sequence is TGTGCCAGCAGCGAAGGGGGATTTGGGGCCAACGTCCTGACTTTC.

This clonotype was detected a few times. The rearrangement joins TRBV5-1 to TRBJ2-7, with D possibly TRBD1 on 6 matching bases. Trimming shortened V by 1 base and J by 5 bases, and 13 bases separated the two germline ends. The CDR3 loop spans 14 amino acids. Germline CDR1 SGHRS, CDR2 YFSETQ. The CDR3 protein is CASSLSTGSHEQYF. In DNA form, the CDR3 reads TGCGCCAGCAGCTTGTCTACAGGGAGCCACGAGCAGTACTTC.